This T cell receptor (beta chain) was found in a study of T cells after yellow fever vaccination. Study context: Researchers used SMART-Seq v4 Ultra Low Input to prepare fractions that had low cell numbers. Study-level results: The secondary T-cell response peaked on day 5, not day 15, but was weaker.

Each CDR3 protein gets one entry after TCRdb re-called the 5' RACE reads with MiXCR. The sample yields under 200,000 distinct CDR3 sequences, around 7.2% seen once. The germline V gene encodes CDR1 SEHNR and CDR2 FQNEAQ (reference sequence). Trimming stripped 1 base from V and 6 bases from J, with 7 bases between. The CDR3 runs to 13 residues. This clonotype was recorded many times. Its antigen is not identified. The chain links TRBV7-9 to TRBJ2-1; no clear D gene. This sequence originates from a young man who received the YFV17D yellow fever vaccine. The sequences come from CD4+ T cells sorted from PBMCs, collected around 5 days after the first yellow fever vaccination. CDR3 amino acids: CASSLDWGNEQFF. The CDR3 DNA sequence: TGTGCCAGCAGCTTAGACTGGGGCAATGAGCAGTTCTTC.